Each of the 15 T cell receptor beta chains below was sequenced from the same sample in a study of shared clonotypes between healthy human individuals. Produced via immunoSEQ multiplex PCR; TCRdb's table is partial and in-frame only. The table lists fewer than 800,000 clones, roughly nine tenths of them singletons, with about 24% in the top ten. Cells designated naive CD8 were CD45RO-negative and were positively selected for CCR7, with terminally differentiated effector memory CD45RA+ cells excluded. The specimen sequenced was naive CD8+ T cells sorted from blood. The receptor source for this set is a man in his thirties or forties in good health.

This chain joins TRBV7-9 and TRBJ2-7, with D perhaps being TRBD1 or TRBD2 (5 bases each). CDR3 size: 16 residues. CDR1 and CDR2 (germline): SEHNR, FQNEAQ (reference sequence). V lost 5 bases and J 0 bases, leaving 17 bases between the germline ends. CDR3 residues: CASSHPGDPTSYEQYF. CDR3 nucleotide sequence: TGTGCCAGCAGCCATCCCGGGGACCCGACCTCCTACGAGCAGTACTTC.

The chain carries TRBV21-1 and TRBJ2-7; the tabulated D call, TRBD1, remains unverified against the DNA. TRBV21-1 is marked as a pseudogene. This CDR3 has 19 amino acids. The CDR3 region has the DNA TGTGCCAGCACCATAGACAGGGACAGGGAAGTCGAGGGGTTCTACGAGCAGTACTTC. It encodes CASTIDRDREVEGFYEQYF.

This chain uses TRBV10-1 with TRBJ2-5; TRBD2 aligns across 10 bases. The CDR3 runs 15 residues. CDR1 is WNHNN and CDR2 is SYGVQD in the germline V gene (reference sequence). J gave up 0 bases and V 2 bases, and 0 bases lay outside the gene matches. The DNA of the CDR3 is TGCGCCAGCAGTGAGACTAGCGGGAACCAAGAGACCCAGTACTTC. Translation gives CASSETSGNQETQYF.

The rearrangement joins TRBV11-2 to TRBJ1-4, with D uncertain. Germline V gives CDR1 SGHAT, CDR2 FQNNGV. V lost 1 base, J lost 8 bases, and 11 bases lay in between. The CDR3 totals 14 residues. The CDR3 DNA is TGTGCCAGCAGCTTAGCCTCTCACGGGGAAAAACTGTTTTTT. Its translation is CASSLASHGEKLFF.

The chain's CDR3 is CASSLARTGANVLTF. Written as DNA, the CDR3 is TGTGCCAGCAGCTTAGCCCGGACTGGGGCCAACGTCCTGACTTTC. The chain carries TRBV11-2 and TRBJ2-6, with unresolved D. This CDR3 comprises 15 residues. Germline-derived CDR1 and CDR2 are SGHAT and FQNNGV. Trimming stripped 1 base from V and 2 bases from J, with 6 bases between.

This clone has only one observation. Other DNA sequences of this sample code for an identical CDR3. This rearrangement joins TRBV27 to TRBJ2-7; 9 bases are shared with TRBD1. The CDR3 sequence is 14 residues long. The V gene end was trimmed by 4 bases and the J gene end by 1 base; junction bases not matched to a gene: 2. CDR1 and CDR2 (germline): MNHEY, SMNVEV (reference sequence). The CDR3, as DNA: TGTGCCAGCAGTTACGGGACAGGGTCCTACGAGCAGTACTTC. Encoded protein: CASSYGTGSYEQYF.

This clone was counted once. This chain uses TRBV15 with TRBJ1-5; maybe TRBD1 (5 bases). Trimming took off 0 bases at V and 6 bases at J, with 12 bases between the two ends. Looked up from germline, CDR1 is LNHNV and CDR2 is YYDKDF (reference sequence). The CDR3 is 15 amino acids. The CDR3 protein is CATSRDGAGSQPQHF. CDR3 DNA: TGTGCCACCAGCAGAGATGGGGCAGGAAGTCAGCCCCAGCATTTT.

The chain couples TRBV28 to TRBJ1-4, with 7 bases identical to TRBD1. J gave up 3 bases and V 6 bases, and 7 bases lay outside the gene matches. Germline CDR1 is MDHEN and CDR2 is SYDVKM. The CDR3 is 15 amino acids. The CDR3 DNA follows: TGTGCCAGCAGCCGGGAGACAGGGCCTAATGAAAAACTGTTTTTT. Encoded protein: CASSRETGPNEKLFF.

The J gene is TRBJ2-2, the V gene TRBV7-7; 15 nucleotides agree with TRBD2. The V gene's germline CDR1 is SSHAT and CDR2 FNYEAQ (reference sequence). V gave up 7 bases and J gave up 5 bases; unmatched junction bases: 11. This CDR3 has 18 residues. The CDR3 region is CASTPGLAGGGRTGELFF. In DNA form, the CDR3 reads TGTGCCAGCACCCCCGGACTAGCGGGAGGGGGAAGGACCGGGGAGCTGTTTTTT.

V gene TRBV7-8 combines with J gene TRBJ2-7; no firm D call. CDR3 size: 13 residues. Trimming left V 3 bases short and J 1 base short, with 7 bases between. The germline V gene has CDR1 SGHVS and CDR2 FQNEAQ. The chain's CDR3 is CASSLDPSYEQYF. The CDR3 DNA sequence: TGTGCCAGCAGCTTGGACCCGTCCTACGAGCAGTACTTC.

This chain connects TRBV6-5 to TRBJ2-1; D is undetermined. The V gene's germline CDR1 is MNHEY and CDR2 SVGAGI. The CDR3 is 12 residues long. V was cut by 8 bases and J by 3 bases, with 8 bases left in between. The chain's CDR3 is CASFRHYNEQFF. The CDR3 DNA sequence: TGTGCCAGCTTCCGACACTACAATGAGCAGTTCTTC.

The rearrangement joins TRBV14 to TRBJ1-3; D ambiguous. V dropped 1 base and J dropped 4 bases, with 5 bases sitting between them. The CDR3 length is 13 residues. Germline V lookup: CDR1 SGHDN, CDR2 FVKESK. Here the CDR3 reads CASSQASGNTIYF. The CDR3 DNA sequence: TGTGCCAGCAGCCAAGCCTCGGGAAACACCATATATTTT. Filled out from reference TRBV14 and TRBJ1-3, the complete variable domain reads EAGVTQFPSHSVIEKGQTVTLRCDPISGHDNLYWYRRVMGKEIKFLLHFVKESKQDESGMPNNRFLAERTGGTYSTLKVQPAELEDSGVYFCASSQASGNTIYFGEGSWLTVV.

The chain has TRBV18 and TRBJ2-3; D is uncertain. The CDR3 has 15 amino acids. CDR1 KGHSH and CDR2 LQKENI come from the germline V gene. Deletions cut 5 bases from V and 2 bases from J, with 14 bases between. This CDR3 is CASSSLEEYTDTQYF. The CDR3 DNA follows: TGTGCCAGCTCATCCCTTGAAGAGTACACAGATACGCAGTATTTT.

The CDR3 loop reads CACARDIDQPQHF. In nucleotides, the CDR3 is TGTGCCTGTGCCCGGGACATTGATCAGCCCCAGCATTTT. The V call is TRBV30, the J call TRBJ1-5, with D possibly matching TRBD1 (6 bases). The germline V gene has CDR1 GTSNPN and CDR2 SVGIG (reference sequence). The CDR3 spans 13 residues. Trimming stripped 6 bases from V and 5 bases from J, with 14 bases between.

The chain is built from TRBV27 and TRBJ2-1; 7 bases fit TRBD1. Germline V gene lookup returns CDR1 MNHEY and CDR2 SMNVEV (reference sequence). The CDR3 totals 16 residues. The V and J ends lost 5 bases and 7 bases, in that order; junction bases with no gene match: 14. CDR3 residues: CASSRTLGRGWNEQFF. The DNA of the CDR3 is TGTGCCAGCAGTCGAACGTTGGGCAGGGGGTGGAATGAGCAGTTCTTC.